Presented here are 26 T cell receptor beta chains from one specimen sequenced in a study of shared clonotypes between healthy human individuals. Sequencing used immunoSEQ multiplex PCR; TCRdb keeps in-frame clones, though not all of them. Among about 2.2 million clones, 85% to 95% were seen once, and the ten largest hold more than 1.5%. Only CD45RO-negative cells positively selected for CCR7 counted as naive CD8 cells, so terminally differentiated effector memory CD45RA+ cells were excluded. Sample: naive CD8+ T cells from PBMCs. These receptors were obtained from a man younger than 35 in good health. Some clones in this sample may be carry-over from other donors' samples.

This clone was picked up one time. The chain joins TRBV19 to TRBJ2-2; 8 bases agree with TRBD1. This CDR3 comprises 13 residues. V gave up 8 bases and J gave up 6 bases; unmatched junction bases: 5. The V gene's germline CDR1 is LNHDA and CDR2 SQIVND (reference sequence). This CDR3 reads CASRQGWSGELFF. CDR3 bases: TGTGCCAGTCGACAGGGGTGGTCCGGGGAGCTGTTTTTT. Looking up the rest from reference TRBV19 and TRBJ2-2 gives the full variable domain: DGGITQSPKYLFRKEGQNVTLSCEQNLNHDAMYWYRQDPGQGLRLIYYSQIVNDFQKGDIAEGYSVSREKKESFPLTVTSAQKNPTAFYLCASRQGWSGELFFGEGSRLTVL.

The chain has TRBV28 and TRBJ2-3; 9 bases are shared with TRBD1. V shed 3 bases, J shed 3 bases, and the junction held 19 bases outside the gene matches. Looked up from germline, CDR1 is MDHEN and CDR2 is SYDVKM. The CDR3 spans 20 residues. The CDR3 spells CASSFPIRNIGDRETDTQYF. For the CDR3, the DNA is TGTGCCAGCAGTTTCCCCATTCGGAACATCGGGGACAGGGAAACAGATACGCAGTATTTT.

This clone has just one count. The chain combines TRBV7-2 with TRBJ2-7; a possible D gene is TRBD2 (5 bases). The CDR3 consists of 15 residues. V was clipped by 5 bases and J by 0 bases, with 14 bases between them. The germline V gene has CDR1 SGHTA and CDR2 FQGNSA. The CDR3: CASSAAGFNSYEQYF. For the CDR3, the DNA is TGTGCCAGCAGCGCGGCGGGTTTTAACTCCTACGAGCAGTACTTC. Using reference TRBV7-2 and TRBJ2-7 for the parts outside the CDR3, the full variable domain is GAGVSQSPSNKVTEKGKDVELRCDPISGHTALYWYRQSLGQGLEFLIYFQGNSAPDKSGLPSDRFSAERTGGSVSTLTIQRTQQEDSAVYLCASSAAGFNSYEQYFGPGTRLTVT.

This clone was counted a single time. The gene calls are TRBV27 and TRBJ2-1, with D possibly being TRBD1 or TRBD2 (5 bases each). The V end was cut by 3 bases, the J end by 5 bases, with 14 bases between. The germline V gene encodes CDR1 MNHEY and CDR2 SMNVEV (reference sequence). This CDR3 has 15 residues. The CDR3 sequence is CASSFNSEGNNEQFF. The CDR3 nucleotides are TGTGCCAGCAGTTTCAATAGCGAGGGGAACAATGAGCAGTTCTTC.

The chain combines TRBV5-8 with TRBJ1-2; D unresolved. CDR1 and CDR2 from the germline V gene are SGHTS and YDEGEE. The CDR3 length is 13 residues. Trimming pared 2 bases from V and 2 bases from J, leaving 7 bases between. The CDR3 loop reads CASSFQDNYGYTF. CDR3 nucleotide sequence: TGTGCCAGCAGCTTCCAGGACAACTATGGCTACACCTTC.

The DNA of the CDR3 is TGTGCCAGCACAGGGCAGCCTAACAATCAGCCCCAGCATTTT. Protein sequence: CASTGQPNNQPQHF. The rearrangement links TRBV6-6 to TRBJ1-5; D is perhaps TRBD1 (5 bases). Germline V gene sequence: CDR1 MNHNY, CDR2 SVGAGI (reference sequence). Trimming left V 7 bases short and J 3 bases short, with 13 bases between. The CDR3 is made up of 14 amino acids.

Worth noting for this clone: Other DNA sequences within the sample encode an identical CDR3. The chain joins TRBV28 to TRBJ1-1; D uncertain. CDR1 and CDR2 from the germline V gene are MDHEN and SYDVKM. The CDR3 extends over 13 amino acids. Trimming removed 2 bases from V and 0 bases from J, with 4 bases in between. The CDR3 loop reads CASSLAMNTEAFF. The DNA of the CDR3 is TGTGCCAGCAGTTTAGCTATGAACACTGAAGCTTTCTTT.

The chain combines TRBV28 with TRBJ2-2; no reliable D call. Trimming removed 7 bases from V and 7 bases from J, with 22 bases in between. Germline CDR1 and CDR2: MDHEN and SYDVKM. CDR3 length: 16 residues. The CDR3 bases are TGTGCCAGCACCGTCCCGAGTGAGCCCGGTTTCGGGGAGCTGTTTTTT. Its translation is CASTVPSEPGFGELFF.

The CDR3: CASSGYSGTINEQFF. The DNA of the CDR3 is TGTGCCAGCAGTGGCTATTCCGGGACAATTAATGAGCAGTTCTTC. This chain links TRBV28 with TRBJ2-1; perhaps TRBD1 as D (6 bases). This CDR3 spans 15 amino acids. The germline V gene encodes CDR1 MDHEN and CDR2 SYDVKM. The germline V and J ends were trimmed by 5 bases and 7 bases, with 18 bases remaining between them.

This chain uses TRBV19 with TRBJ1-1, with D possibly TRBD1 on 5 matching bases. The V gene's germline CDR1 is LNHDA and CDR2 SQIVND (reference sequence). The CDR3 is 18 amino acids. Trimming removed 3 bases at V and 3 bases at J, with 23 bases between. CDR3 sequence: CASSIFSGFAGEDTEAFF. CDR3 DNA sequence: TGTGCCAGTAGTATTTTCAGTGGTTTTGCGGGGGAGGACACTGAAGCTTTCTTT.

In its sample, this clone was seen once. This CDR3 is CASQPPGVNYGYTF. The CDR3 DNA is TGTGCCAGCCAACCCCCGGGCGTCAACTATGGCTACACCTTC. The rearrangement links TRBV5-4 to TRBJ1-2; D gene unclear. This CDR3 has 14 residues. V was trimmed by 7 bases and J by 2 bases, leaving 15 bases between them. Looked up from germline, CDR1 is SGHNT and CDR2 is YYREEE (reference sequence).

This clone came up once. The genes are TRBV11-3 and TRBJ2-7, with D tentatively TRBD1 (5 bases). The CDR3 extends over 15 amino acids. V was trimmed by 1 base and J by 3 bases, leaving 13 bases between them. The germline V gene has CDR1 SGHNT and CDR2 YENEEA. In DNA form, the CDR3 reads TGTGCCAGCAGCTTAGGTCCACAGGCAATCTACGAGCAGTACTTC. Translated, it gives CASSLGPQAIYEQYF.

DNA for the CDR3: TGCAGCGTTCAGGGGGCTGGGGGCTATGGCTACACCTTC. Its translation is CSVQGAGGYGYTF. V and J are TRBV29-1 and TRBJ1-2; 8 nucleotides align to TRBD1. This CDR3 is 13 amino acids long. V was clipped by 5 bases and J by 4 bases; unmatched bases: 6. The V gene's germline CDR1 is SQVTM and CDR2 ANQGSEA.

The V gene is TRBV5-3, the J gene TRBJ1-2, with D possibly being TRBD1 (5 bases). TRBV5-3 is reported as an ORF; its role is uncertain. The CDR3 sequence is 16 residues long. Between the trimmed V and J ends, which lost 1 base and 2 bases, there was a span of 15 bases. For the CDR3, the DNA is TGTGCCAGAAGCTTGAGAGGGCAGGGAAGGAACTATGGCTACACCTTC. Amino acids: CARSLRGQGRNYGYTF.

Here the CDR3 reads CASSPTRGAGTNEKLFF. As DNA, the CDR3 is TGTGCCAGCTCACCAACGCGGGGGGCCGGAACGAATGAAAAACTGTTTTTT. V and J are TRBV18 and TRBJ1-4, with D perhaps TRBD1 (6 bases). Between the trimmed V and J ends, which lost 2 bases and 5 bases, there was a span of 18 bases. This CDR3 region has 17 residues. CDR1 and CDR2 from the germline V gene are KGHSH and LQKENI.

The gene calls are TRBV11-3 and TRBJ2-3; 11 nucleotides agree with TRBD2. From germline, CDR1 is SGHNT and CDR2 YENEEA. The CDR3 covers 16 residues. V shed 4 bases and J 5 bases; nucleotides not matched to a gene: 8. The CDR3 region is CASSSLAGGPGDTQYF. For the CDR3, the DNA is TGTGCCAGCAGCTCCTTAGCGGGAGGGCCCGGAGATACGCAGTATTTT.

J is TRBJ2-7 and V is TRBV9; TRBD2 matches at 12 bases. CDR3 length: 15 residues. Germline V CDR1 and CDR2: SGDLS, YYNGEE. V gave up 4 bases and J gave up 4 bases; unmatched junction bases: 6. The CDR3 sequence: CASSSRTSGMYEQYF. CDR3 DNA sequence: TGTGCCAGCAGCAGCCGGACTAGCGGGATGTACGAGCAGTACTTC.

The chain combines TRBV27 with TRBJ2-3; TRBD1 agrees at 10 bases. The germline CDR1 and CDR2 sequences are MNHEY and SMNVEV (reference sequence). The CDR3 sequence is 14 residues long. Trimming cost V 4 bases and J 6 bases; bases outside gene matches: 4. CDR3: CASSWDRGWDTQYF. CDR3 in DNA: TGTGCCAGCAGTTGGGACAGGGGATGGGATACGCAGTATTTT.

This rearrangement joins TRBV6-5 to TRBJ2-5; 8 bases line up with TRBD1. V shed 1 base and J 4 bases; nucleotides not matched to a gene: 5. From germline, CDR1 is MNHEY and CDR2 SVGAGI. This CDR3 region has 15 residues. The chain's CDR3 is CASSYWQGASETQYF. The DNA for the CDR3 is TGTGCCAGCAGTTACTGGCAGGGGGCCTCAGAGACCCAGTACTTC.

Comment on this clone: The sample contains more than one DNA sequence encoding this CDR3. The CDR3 here is CSVETSGSSYEQYF. As DNA, the CDR3 is TGCAGCGTGGAGACTAGCGGAAGCTCCTACGAGCAGTACTTC. The chain carries TRBV29-1 and TRBJ2-7, with 9 bases lining up with TRBD2. The CDR3 runs to 14 residues. The junction had 6 bases not matched to a gene; V was cut back by 6 bases and J by 0 bases. Germline CDR1 is SQVTM and CDR2 is ANQGSEA.

CDR3 in DNA: TGTGCCAGCAGTGCTAGACAGGGTGTCTTCAATGAGCAGTTCTTC. Its translation is CASSARQGVFNEQFF. The V and J genes are TRBV25-1 and TRBJ2-1; TRBD1 aligns across 7 bases. V was clipped by 4 bases and J by 6 bases; unmatched bases: 9. In germline, CDR1 is MGHDK, CDR2 SYGVNS. This CDR3 is built from 15 residues.

The chain joins TRBV5-1 to TRBJ2-7; maybe TRBD2 (5 bases). The CDR3 runs to 16 residues. V gave up 4 bases and J gave up 5 bases, with 22 bases separating them. CDR1 and CDR2 from the germline V gene are SGHRS and YFSETQ. The CDR3 here is CASSLPRAPGFDEQYF. Written as DNA, the CDR3 is TGCGCCAGCAGCCTCCCGAGGGCCCCGGGTTTCGACGAGCAGTACTTC.

V usage is TRBV4-1 and J usage is TRBJ2-7; no definite D call. This CDR3 region has 14 residues. Germline V gene data show CDR1 as MGHRA and CDR2 as YSYEKL. V lost 0 bases and J lost 7, with 13 bases in between. CDR3 in amino acids: CASSQEGSGREQYF. DNA of the CDR3: TGCGCCAGCAGCCAAGAAGGGTCTGGGCGGGAGCAGTACTTC.

This sequence joins TRBV28 and TRBJ1-1; a possible D gene is TRBD1 (6 bases). Germline CDR1 MDHEN, CDR2 SYDVKM. The CDR3 consists of 17 residues. Trimming cost V 6 bases and J 4 bases, with 24 bases left between them. CDR3 amino acids: CASRETGDTFDPTEAFF. The CDR3 bases are TGTGCCAGCAGGGAAACGGGGGACACATTCGACCCCACTGAAGCTTTCTTT.

The chain is built from TRBV11-2 and TRBJ1-2; 7 bases are shared with TRBD1. The length of the CDR3 is 15 residues. CDR1 and CDR2 from the germline V gene are SGHAT and FQNNGV. Germline trimming cut 1 base from V and 8 bases from J; bases unmatched to any gene: 10. The CDR3 sequence: CASSLVATGPEGYTF. As DNA, the CDR3 is TGTGCCAGCAGCTTAGTCGCGACAGGGCCCGAGGGCTACACCTTC.

Of note for this clone: This may arise from a read error, as a much more abundant clone is one base away. The same CDR3 arises from other DNA sequences in this sample as well. The chain uses TRBV28 and TRBJ2-7; either TRBD1 or TRBD2 may fit D (5 bases each). V was clipped by 3 bases and J by 0 bases, with 6 bases between them. The CDR3 runs to 13 residues. CDR1 and CDR2 from the germline V gene are MDHEN and SYDVKM. DNA for the CDR3: TGTGCCAGCAGTTTTGGGACCTCCTACGAGCAGTACTTC. It specifies CASSFGTSYEQYF.